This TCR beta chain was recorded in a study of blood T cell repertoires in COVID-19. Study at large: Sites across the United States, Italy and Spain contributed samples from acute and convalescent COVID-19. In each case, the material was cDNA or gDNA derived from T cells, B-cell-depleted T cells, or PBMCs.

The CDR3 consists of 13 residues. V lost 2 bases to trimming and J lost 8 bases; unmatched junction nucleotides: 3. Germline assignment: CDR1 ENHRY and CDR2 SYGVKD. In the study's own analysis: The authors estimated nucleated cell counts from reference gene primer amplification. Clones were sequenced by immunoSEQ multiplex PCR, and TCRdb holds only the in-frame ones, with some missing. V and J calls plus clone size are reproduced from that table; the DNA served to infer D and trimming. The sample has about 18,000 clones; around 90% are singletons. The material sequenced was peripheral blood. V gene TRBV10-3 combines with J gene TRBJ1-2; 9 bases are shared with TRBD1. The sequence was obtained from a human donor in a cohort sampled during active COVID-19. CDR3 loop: CAISEGQGLGYTF. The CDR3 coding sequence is TGTGCCATCAGTGAGGGACAGGGGCTCGGCTACACCTTC.